A single sample is the source of the 16 T cell receptor beta chains below, sequenced in a study of cytomegalovirus exposure and HLA in healthy donors. Researchers ran the PCR with 60 Vbeta and 13 Jbeta primers. The method was immunoSEQ multiplex PCR; TCRdb's version includes in-frame clones alone and lacks a portion of them. The profile shows some 150,000 clones, around three quarters of them singletons. Material for sequencing was PBMCs. The source of these receptors is a woman aged 40 to 50 in good health and CMV-seropositive.

The chain joins TRBV27 to TRBJ2-2; 7 bases line up with TRBD1. The CDR3 is 16 amino acids. The V and J ends lost 3 bases and 5 bases, in that order; junction bases with no gene match: 9. CDR1 MNHEY and CDR2 SMNVEV come from the germline V gene (reference sequence). The CDR3 coding sequence is TGTGCCAGCAGTTTCGGCCAGGGGGTTAGTACCGGGGAGCTGTTTTTT. Its translation is CASSFGQGVSTGELFF.

In the case of this clone: The sample has other DNA sequences that encode this CDR3 too. The V call is TRBV2, the J call TRBJ2-7, with 11 bases fitting TRBD1. Germline assignment: CDR1 SNHLY and CDR2 FYNNEI. The CDR3 has 14 amino acids. J lost 2 bases, V lost 6 bases, and 3 bases had no gene match. The CDR3 region is CASSPGQGAYEQYF. The DNA of the CDR3 is TGTGCCAGCAGCCCGGGACAGGGGGCCTACGAGCAGTACTTC. The full variable domain, its missing parts supplied by reference TRBV2 and TRBJ2-7, is EPEVTQTPSHQVTQMGQEVILRCVPISNHLYFYWYRQILGQKVEFLVSFYNNEISEKSEIFDDQFSVERPDGSNFTLKIRSTKLEDSAMYFCASSPGQGAYEQYFGPGTRLTVT.

The genes are TRBV6-6 and TRBJ1-1, with 7 bases identical to TRBD1. The germline V gene has CDR1 MNHNY and CDR2 SVGAGI (reference sequence). After removal of 2 bases from V and 1 base from J, the junction contained 4 bases not matched to a gene. There are 15 residues in the CDR3. DNA for the CDR3: TGTGCCAGCAGTTACGTAGGGACAGCGAACACTGAAGCTTTCTTT. Translated, it gives CASSYVGTANTEAFF.

A note on this clone: Other DNA sequences in the sample encode the same CDR3. V usage is TRBV7-2 and J usage is TRBJ1-4; TRBD1 agrees at 8 bases. Germline-derived CDR1 and CDR2 are SGHTA and FQGNSA. The CDR3 sequence is 17 residues long. Unmatched junction bases numbered 8, after V lost 4 bases and J lost 1 base. This CDR3 is CASSSAGGARTNEKLFF. DNA of the CDR3: TGTGCCAGCAGCTCGGCAGGGGGCGCGAGAACTAATGAAAAACTGTTTTTT.

The CDR3 nucleotides are TGTGCCAGCAGCTTAGTCGGGGGAGAGACCCAGTACTTC. As protein: CASSLVGGETQYF. The chain uses TRBV7-3 and TRBJ2-5, with a weak D call TRBD2 (6 bases). The CDR3 totals 13 residues. Trimming stripped 2 bases from V and 4 bases from J, with 8 bases between. The germline gives CDR1 SGHTA, CDR2 FQGTGA.

The chain employs TRBV5-1 and TRBJ2-3, with TRBD2 matching 10 bases. V shed 0 bases, J shed 6 bases, and the junction held 7 bases outside the gene matches. CDR1 and CDR2 (germline): SGHRS, YFSETQ. This CDR3 spans 16 amino acids. CDR3 sequence: CASSLAVAGGRDTQYF. The CDR3 DNA reads as TGCGCCAGCAGCTTGGCAGTAGCGGGGGGTCGGGATACGCAGTATTTT. The full variable domain, with the rest looked up from reference TRBV5-1 and TRBJ2-3, is KAGVTQTPRYLIKTRGQQVTLSCSPISGHRSVSWYQQTPGQGLQFLFEYFSETQRNKGNFPGRFSGRQFSNSRSEMNVSTLELGDSALYLCASSLAVAGGRDTQYFGPGTRLTVL.

The chain combines TRBV7-9 with TRBJ1-1, with D unresolved. V was shortened by 5 bases and J by 8 bases, with 9 bases between the two germline ends. The CDR3 sequence is 11 residues long. The germline gives CDR1 SEHNR, CDR2 FQNEAQ (reference sequence). The CDR3 protein is CASSPAREAFF. CDR3 bases: TGTGCCAGCAGCCCCGCGAGGGAAGCTTTCTTT.

This sequence joins TRBV2 and TRBJ1-1, with unresolved D. This CDR3 spans 14 amino acids. V shed 1 base and J shed 5 bases, with 11 bases lying between them. In germline, CDR1 is SNHLY, CDR2 FYNNEI. CDR3 amino acids: CASSEVGGRTEAFF. The CDR3 bases are TGTGCCAGCAGTGAAGTCGGAGGGCGGACTGAAGCTTTCTTT.

This chain links TRBV19 with TRBJ1-6; no firm D call. Germline V gene lookup returns CDR1 LNHDA and CDR2 SQIVND (reference sequence). V was shortened by 11 bases and J by 0 bases, with 11 bases between the two germline ends. The CDR3 contains 14 residues. The CDR3 sequence: CAGKESSYNSPLHF. CDR3 DNA: TGTGCCGGTAAGGAGAGCTCCTATAATTCACCCCTCCACTTT.

The rearrangement links TRBV10-3 to TRBJ2-2, with 11 nucleotides matching TRBD2. Germline V gene lookup returns CDR1 ENHRY and CDR2 SYGVKD. This CDR3 contains 18 residues. V lost 8 bases, J lost 0 bases, and 11 bases stayed unmatched. DNA of the CDR3: TGTGCCATCCCAAGTGGGACTAGCGGACCTGCGAACACCGGGGAGCTGTTTTTT. It translates to CAIPSGTSGPANTGELFF.

J is TRBJ2-3 and V is TRBV5-1; 11 bases fit TRBD2. This CDR3 has 16 residues. J gave up 2 bases and V 5 bases, and 7 bases lay outside the gene matches. CDR1 is SGHRS, CDR2 YFSETQ, per germline. The CDR3, as DNA: TGCGCCAGCAGACCAGGGACTAGCGGACTCACAGATACGCAGTATTTT. Protein: CASRPGTSGLTDTQYF.

This sequence joins TRBV18 and TRBJ1-1; D is unclear. With 4 bases removed from V and 7 bases from J, the gap between germline ends came to 10 bases. The germline CDR1 and CDR2 sequences are KGHSH and LQKENI. The CDR3 totals 12 residues. CDR3 sequence (DNA): TGTGCCAGCTCACGAGCGGACCTTGAAGCTTTCTTT. Amino acids: CASSRADLEAFF. The full variable domain, in which reference TRBV18 and TRBJ1-1 provide the parts outside the CDR3, is NAGVMQNPRHLVRRRGQEARLRCSPMKGHSHVYWYRQLPEEGLKFMVYLQKENIIDESGMPKERFSAEFPKEGPSILRIQQVVRGDSAAYFCASSRADLEAFFGQGTRLTVV.

The V gene is TRBV29-1, the J gene TRBJ1-1; tentative D call: TRBD1 (5 bases). The CDR3 extends over 13 amino acids. V dropped 8 bases and J dropped 3 bases, with 16 bases sitting between them. The V gene's germline CDR1 is SQVTM and CDR2 ANQGSEA. The CDR3 DNA reads TGCAGCCTCAGGGTTTTGTTAGACACTGAAGCTTTCTTT. Amino acids: CSLRVLLDTEAFF. Full variable domain (rest looked up from reference TRBV29-1 and TRBJ1-1): SAVISQKPSRDICQRGTSLTIQCQVDSQVTMMFWYRQQPGQSLTLIATANQGSEATYESGFVIDKFPISRPNLTFSTLTVSNMSPEDSSIYLCSLRVLLDTEAFFGQGTRLTVV.

The V call is TRBV14, the J call TRBJ2-1; D is unresolved. The V end was cut by 0 bases, the J end by 4 bases, with 10 bases between. The CDR3 consists of 15 residues. Germline V CDR1 and CDR2: SGHDN, FVKESK. CDR3 in amino acids: CASSQESAPYNEQFF. The CDR3 coding sequence is TGTGCCAGCAGCCAAGAGAGTGCCCCATACAATGAGCAGTTCTTC.

The rearrangement links TRBV2 to TRBJ1-6; 8 bases align to TRBD1. CDR3 length: 14 amino acids. With 7 bases clipped from V and 9 bases from J, the junction kept 8 bases outside the gene matches. Germline values: CDR1 SNHLY, CDR2 FYNNEI. The CDR3 bases are TGTGCCAGCAAGAAGACAGGGGACAGTTCACCCCTCCACTTT. Amino acids: CASKKTGDSSPLHF. Filled out from reference TRBV2 and TRBJ1-6, the complete variable domain reads EPEVTQTPSHQVTQMGQEVILRCVPISNHLYFYWYRQILGQKVEFLVSFYNNEISEKSEIFDDQFSVERPDGSNFTLKIRSTKLEDSAMYFCASKKTGDSSPLHFGNGTRLTVT.

The CDR3 here is CASSEQQGANEQFF. The CDR3 DNA sequence: TGCGCCAGCAGTGAGCAACAGGGGGCCAATGAGCAGTTCTTC. This chain links TRBV10-1 with TRBJ2-1; 9 nucleotides align to TRBD1. With 2 bases clipped from V and 6 bases from J, the junction kept 2 bases outside the gene matches. The CDR3 consists of 14 residues. CDR1 and CDR2 (germline): WNHNN, SYGVQD (reference sequence).